What follows are 20 T cell receptor beta chains derived from one specimen sequenced in a study of radiotherapy plus CTLA-4 blockade in lung cancer. Generated by immunoSEQ multiplex PCR, the TCRdb table keeps only in-frame clones and is missing some. The table lists roughly 120,000 clones, 78% of them singletons. Sequenced here: peripheral blood, sampled from a patient treated with radiotherapy plus ipilimumab. Receptor source: a human donor with non-small cell lung cancer who had a partial response to radiotherapy plus ipilimumab.

The chain carries TRBV7-2 and TRBJ2-4, with 7 bases that match TRBD1. CDR1 is SGHTA, CDR2 FQGNSA, per germline. The CDR3 sequence is 12 residues long. Unmatched junction bases numbered 5, after V lost 3 bases and J lost 12 bases. The CDR3 nucleotides read TGTGCCAGCAGCTTCTTGGCAGGGGGTCAGTACTTC. This translates into CASSFLAGGQYF.

This clone appeared a single time. The genes are TRBV6-1 and TRBJ1-2; TRBD1 is a possible D gene (5 bases). V was clipped by 0 bases and J by 8 bases, with 10 bases between them. Germline V gene lookup returns CDR1 MNHNS and CDR2 SASEGT. The CDR3 runs 13 residues. CDR3 in amino acids: CASSEAQGVGYTF. CDR3 coding DNA: TGTGCCAGCAGTGAAGCGCAGGGTGTCGGCTACACCTTC.

This chain uses TRBV4-2 with TRBJ2-5; TRBD2 is a possible D gene (5 bases). The V gene's germline CDR1 is LGHNA and CDR2 YNFKEQ. V was trimmed by 3 bases and J by 3 bases, leaving 11 bases between them. The CDR3 loop spans 14 amino acids. The CDR3 DNA is TGTGCCAGCAGCCACCTTCTGGGAGAAGAGACCCAGTACTTC. Protein product: CASSHLLGEETQYF.

This rearrangement joins TRBV27 to TRBJ2-2; D is uncertain. The germline CDR1 and CDR2 sequences are MNHEY and SMNVEV (reference sequence). V was trimmed by 7 bases and J by 4 bases, leaving 7 bases between them. The CDR3 is made up of 12 amino acids. This chain's CDR3 is CASTPCTGELFF. DNA for the CDR3: TGTGCCAGCACTCCGTGCACCGGGGAGCTGTTTTTT.

The chain links TRBV28 to TRBJ1-1; a weak D match, TRBD1 (6 bases). The CDR3 contains 14 residues. Germline CDR1 is MDHEN and CDR2 is SYDVKM. The V end lost 1 base, the J end lost 3 bases, and 9 bases lay between the germline ends. CDR3 nucleotide sequence: TGTGCCAGCAGTTTATTTGGGGGCGACACTGAAGCTTTCTTT. This sequence encodes CASSLFGGDTEAFF.

This rearrangement joins TRBV7-6 to TRBJ2-1; TRBD2 is a possible D gene (6 bases). The CDR3 contains 13 residues. Trimming cost V 5 bases and J 14 bases, with 19 bases left between them. Looked up from germline, CDR1 is SGHVS and CDR2 is FNYEAQ. CDR3 sequence: CASSGNEAGRKFF. CDR3 nucleotides: TGTGCCAGCAGCGGGAATGAGGCGGGACGCAAGTTCTTC.

The rearrangement joins TRBV18 to TRBJ2-1, with 15 nucleotides matching TRBD2. The germline CDR1 and CDR2 sequences are KGHSH and LQKENI. The CDR3 consists of 16 residues. Germline trimming cut 3 bases from V and 7 bases from J; bases unmatched to any gene: 4. The CDR3 here is CASSPRTSGRGNEQFF. In DNA form, the CDR3 reads TGTGCCAGCTCACCCCGGACTAGCGGGAGGGGGAATGAGCAGTTCTTC.

The chain employs TRBV5-4 and TRBJ2-2, with 9 bases that match TRBD1. Germline values: CDR1 SGHNT, CDR2 YYREEE (reference sequence). V gave up 4 bases and J gave up 7 bases; unmatched junction bases: 5. This CDR3 comprises 14 residues. DNA for the CDR3: TGTGCCAGCAGCCATGACAGGGGGATCGGGGAGCTGTTTTTT. It codes for CASSHDRGIGELFF.

The chain combines TRBV4-1 with TRBJ2-2, with 9 bases aligning to TRBD2. CDR3 size: 15 residues. With V trimmed by 1 base and J by 7 bases, 4 bases remained unmatched. Germline CDR1 is MGHRA and CDR2 is YSYEKL. CDR3: CASSQVAGVVGELFF. The CDR3 DNA is TGCGCCAGCAGCCAAGTAGCGGGAGTAGTCGGGGAGCTGTTTTTT.

This clone has a handful of counts. The chain recombines TRBV2 with TRBJ1-4; no firm D call. The CDR3 is made up of 14 amino acids. V lost 3 bases and J lost 8, with 13 bases in between. Germline CDR1 reads SNHLY; CDR2 reads FYNNEI. CDR3 protein: CASSEEGIGEKLFF. The CDR3 DNA sequence: TGTGCCAGCAGTGAGGAGGGTATCGGAGAAAAACTGTTTTTT.

The chain has TRBV25-1 and TRBJ1-1; TRBD1 matches at 10 bases. The CDR3 runs 15 residues. Germline CDR1 MGHDK, CDR2 SYGVNS. V trimming: 4 bases; J trimming: 4 bases; junction bases outside the gene matches: 6. The CDR3 DNA sequence: TGTGCCAGCAGTGTCGCCGGGACAGGGGTCACTGAAGCTTTCTTT. This codes for CASSVAGTGVTEAFF.

This rearrangement joins TRBV2 to TRBJ2-3; 11 bases map to TRBD2. This CDR3 is built from 15 residues. V lost 4 bases, J lost 3 bases, and 3 bases stayed unmatched. The germline V gene has CDR1 SNHLY and CDR2 FYNNEI. The CDR3 DNA reads as TGTGCCAGCAGTGTCGTAGCGGGAGGGACAGATACGCAGTATTTT. Amino acid sequence: CASSVVAGGTDTQYF.

The chain carries TRBV27 and TRBJ1-2, with D maybe TRBD1 (6 bases). This CDR3 is 11 amino acids long. Trimming pared 6 bases from V and 8 bases from J, leaving 10 bases between. Germline V gene data show CDR1 as MNHEY and CDR2 as SMNVEV (reference sequence). DNA of the CDR3: TGTGCCAGCAGCCCAGGGGTGGGCTACACCTTC. Its protein product is CASSPGVGYTF.

The chain recombines TRBV5-1 with TRBJ2-1; TRBD2 aligns across 7 bases. Germline V gene lookup returns CDR1 SGHRS and CDR2 YFSETQ. V shed 0 bases, J shed 7 bases, and the junction held 7 bases outside the gene matches. The CDR3 extends over 15 amino acids. The CDR3 region has the DNA TGCGCCAGCAGCTTGGTTGGCGGGAGCTCTAATGAGCAGTTCTTC. Its translation: CASSLVGGSSNEQFF.

The chain combines TRBV7-9 with TRBJ1-1; D is possibly TRBD1 (5 bases). The CDR3 length is 13 residues. Germline loops: CDR1 SEHNR, CDR2 FQNEAQ (reference sequence). V dropped 4 bases and J dropped 10 bases, with 16 bases sitting between them. CDR3 residues: CASSSSGASGAFF. CDR3 nucleotides: TGTGCCAGCAGCTCAAGCGGGGCCAGTGGAGCTTTCTTT.

This clone was counted only a few times. V usage is TRBV28 and J usage is TRBJ1-5, with D perhaps matching TRBD1 (5 bases). CDR1 is MDHEN and CDR2 is SYDVKM in the germline V gene. The CDR3 spans 14 residues. V was clipped by 6 bases and J by 9 bases, with 18 bases between them. The CDR3 sequence is CASRIGGTLWPQHF. DNA for the CDR3: TGTGCCAGCAGAATCGGGGGGACCTTATGGCCCCAGCATTTT.

J is TRBJ1-2 and V is TRBV27; no reliable D call. V was clipped by 5 bases and J by 4 bases, with 20 bases between them. Germline V gene sequence: CDR1 MNHEY, CDR2 SMNVEV (reference sequence). The length of the CDR3 is 16 residues. CDR3 sequence: CASSAAGLTPVYGYTF. CDR3 bases: TGTGCCAGCAGTGCCGCCGGGTTAACTCCCGTCTATGGCTACACCTTC.

The rearrangement joins TRBV27 to TRBJ1-2; D perhaps matches TRBD1 (6 bases). The germline V gene encodes CDR1 MNHEY and CDR2 SMNVEV (reference sequence). Deletions cut 6 bases from V and 8 bases from J, with 19 bases between. This CDR3 spans 14 amino acids. For the CDR3, the DNA is TGTGCCAGCAGCCACTCACGGGGGGCGCGGGGCTACACCTTC. It yields the protein CASSHSRGARGYTF.

The chain employs TRBV18 and TRBJ2-7; TRBD1 matches 7 bases. Germline V gene lookup returns CDR1 KGHSH and CDR2 LQKENI. V was clipped by 3 bases and J by 4 bases; unmatched bases: 6. The CDR3 loop spans 14 amino acids. Here the CDR3 reads CASSPGPGGYEQYV. CDR3 sequence (DNA): TGTGCCAGCTCACCGGGCCCAGGGGGTTACGAGCAGTACGTC.

The chain has TRBV30 and TRBJ1-3; no clear D gene. The V gene lost 0 bases and the J gene lost 0 bases, with 12 bases spanning the gap. The CDR3 spans 16 residues. In germline, CDR1 is GTSNPN, CDR2 SVGIG (reference sequence). This CDR3 is CAWSVEQASSGNTIYF. CDR3 nucleotides: TGTGCCTGGAGTGTTGAGCAGGCCTCCTCTGGAAACACCATATATTTT.